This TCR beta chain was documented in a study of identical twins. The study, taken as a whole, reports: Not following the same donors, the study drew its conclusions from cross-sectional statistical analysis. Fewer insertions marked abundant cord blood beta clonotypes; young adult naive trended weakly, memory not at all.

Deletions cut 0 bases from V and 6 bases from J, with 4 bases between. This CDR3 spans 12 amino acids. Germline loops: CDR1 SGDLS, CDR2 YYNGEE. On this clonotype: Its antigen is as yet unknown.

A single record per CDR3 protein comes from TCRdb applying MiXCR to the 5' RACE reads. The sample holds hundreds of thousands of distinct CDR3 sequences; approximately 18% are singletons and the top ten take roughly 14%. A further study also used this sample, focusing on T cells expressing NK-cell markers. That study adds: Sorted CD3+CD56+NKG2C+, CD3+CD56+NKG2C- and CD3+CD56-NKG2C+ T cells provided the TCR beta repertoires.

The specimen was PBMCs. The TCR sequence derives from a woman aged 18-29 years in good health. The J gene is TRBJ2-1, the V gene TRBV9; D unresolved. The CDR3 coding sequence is TGTGCCAGCAGCGTAGATGCCAATGAGCAGTTCTTC. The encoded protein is CASSVDANEQFF.